This T cell receptor (beta chain) originates from a study of spatial heterogeneity in lung cancer. Study details: More beta-chain than alpha-chain sequences were consistently detected.

This clonotype was recorded many times. Its target is unknown. The junction does not match germline at one end; this may be a read error. Study-level results: Ubiquitous expanded tumor TCRs surfaced in blood more at resection than they did at follow-up.

Germline loops: CDR1 SSHAT, CDR2 FNYEAQ (reference sequence). The CDR3 spans 15 residues. Each TCR cDNA molecule bore a unique molecular identifier. MiXCR, applied by TCRdb to the 5' RACE reads, yields one record per CDR3 protein. The sample includes 30,000 to 45,000 distinct CDR3 sequences, 7.5% of them seen just once. Documented time point: sample taken at primary tumor resection. Whole RNA, isolated from tumor, nontumor lung or frozen PBMC, was sequenced without prior sorting. There were 72 donors, all of them untreated patients with early-stage non-small cell lung cancer. The clonotype was recovered from a male donor with early-stage non-small cell lung cancer. The sequencing here drew on PBMCs, taken at surgery. The chain joins TRBV7-7 to TRBJ2-2; 9 bases are shared with TRBD2. The CDR3 DNA follows: TGTGCTAGCAGTCCTAGCGGGGCGAACACCGGGGAGCTGTTTTTT. Residues: CASSPSGANTGELFF.